This is a list of T cell receptor beta chains from one sample in a study of T cell responses to AZD1222 COVID-19 vaccine. The repertoire was sequenced with immunoSEQ multiplex PCR; TCRdb's copy has only in-frame clones and lacks some. The profile shows about 150,000 clones, around 84% of them singletons. The source was peripheral blood, collected 28 days after the second AZD1222 dose. Source of these receptors: an adult who received the AZD1222 COVID-19 vaccine. The CDR3 runs from the conserved cysteine through the conserved F or W.

>TRBJ1-1|TRBV5-1
CASGLFSGGNTEAFF
>TRBJ2-7|TRBV25-1
CASSELGEAYEQYF
>TRBJ2-3|TRBV10-2
CASMKGLTDTQYF
>TRBJ2-3|TRBV12-3/TRBV12-4
CASRLGNTDTQYF
>TRBJ1-1|TRBV10-1
CASRRQLNTEAFF
>TRBJ1-2|TRBV9
CASSETGVANYGYTF
>TRBJ1-5|TRBV27
CASKRRDGDQPQHF
>TRBJ2-1|TRBV14
CASSHVPSEQFF
>TRBJ1-4|TRBV6-6
CASSYSKQNNEKLFF
>TRBJ2-7|TRBV10-3
CAISLQSSYEQYF
>TRBJ1-4|TRBV19
CASRAGGPDEKLFF
>TRBJ1-5|TRBV4-2
CASSQEESVFLNQPQHF
>TRBJ2-3|TRBV9
CASSDPSRGSGGATDTQYF
>TRBJ1-5|TRBV10-3
CAISPDKDQPQHF
>TRBJ1-6|TRBV28
CASSILFVATDLRARGSPLHF
>TRBJ2-7|TRBV7-2
CASSGPGTRDYEQYF
>TRBJ1-4|TRBV6-5
CASTPVRVGGEKLFF
>TRBJ2-1|TRBV7-8
CASSTTGTLGHEQFF
>TRBJ2-3|TRBV7-6
CASSRGGPRTDTQYF
>TRBJ2-3|TRBV7-8
CASSFTQSSTDTQYF
>TRBJ2-7|TRBV4-1
CASSQGSRDRNYEQYF
>TRBJ2-3|TRBV7-2
CASSLRGGTDTQYF
>TRBJ1-2|TRBV28
CASSLFGGQENYGYTF
>TRBJ2-7|TRBV6-6
CASALRGNSYEQYF
>TRBJ2-5|TRBV7-2
CASSVRVGGHETQYF
>TRBJ2-2|TRBV2
CASSWDRGTGELFF
>TRBJ1-4|TRBV7-2
CASSSPGQGDEKLFF
>TRBJ1-4|TRBV27
CASSFGPLTGEKLFF
>TRBJ1-6|TRBV6-6
CASSYSGTGNSPLHF
>TRBJ1-2|TRBV6-1
CASSERVLGYTF
>TRBJ2-3|TRBV9
CASNVQGIGTDTQYF
>TRBJ2-7|TRBV3-1/TRBV3-2
CASSPRGVVYEQYF
>TRBJ1-1|TRBV30
CAWSWTDTEAFF
>TRBJ1-4|TRBV11-2
CASSPSGIQGEKLFF
>TRBJ2-3|TRBV7-7
CASSLGQGQADTQYF
>TRBJ1-1|TRBV5-1
CASSLSSGGREAFF
>TRBJ2-7|TRBV5-1
CASSLEVGLSYEQYF
>TRBJ1-2|TRBV27
CASSLRRANYGYTF
>TRBJ2-1|TRBV27
CASISGTSAYNEQFF
>TRBJ2-1|TRBV15
CATRMGGEEQFF
>TRBJ2-7|TRBV18
CASSGVGEVGEQYF
>TRBJ1-1|TRBV30
CAWRAGPTEAFF
>TRBJ1-5|TRBV19
CASTLEPITVANQPQHF
>TRBJ1-1|TRBV28
CASSTGAALAFF
>TRBJ2-1|TRBV19
CASRGLAGANEQFF
>TRBJ1-3|TRBV30
CAWSDGTLSGNTIYF
>TRBJ2-5|TRBV19
CASSPGVGLETQYF
>TRBJ2-2|TRBV2
CASSEGWASARDGELFF
>TRBJ1-2|TRBV27
CASSLGGDYGYTF
>TRBJ1-5|TRBV9
CASSVGGHSNQPQHF
>TRBJ1-5|TRBV7-2
CASSLRGNQPQHF
>TRBJ1-4|TRBV27
CASRPGTGATNEKLFF
>TRBJ1-1|TRBV25-1
CASGPLARAFF
>TRBJ2-1|TRBV18
CASSPVTGIGGEDEQFF
>TRBJ2-3|TRBV3-1/TRBV3-2
CASSPPGQKRTDTQYF
>TRBJ2-3|TRBV3-1/TRBV3-2
CASRRGGLGLTDTQYF
>TRBJ2-2|TRBV7-9
CASSFRRVGATGELFF
>TRBJ2-5|TRBV6-1
CASSELPPLAGEETQYF
>TRBJ1-1|TRBV19
CASRTLNTEAFF
>TRBJ1-6|TRBV27
CASSVGGSPLHF